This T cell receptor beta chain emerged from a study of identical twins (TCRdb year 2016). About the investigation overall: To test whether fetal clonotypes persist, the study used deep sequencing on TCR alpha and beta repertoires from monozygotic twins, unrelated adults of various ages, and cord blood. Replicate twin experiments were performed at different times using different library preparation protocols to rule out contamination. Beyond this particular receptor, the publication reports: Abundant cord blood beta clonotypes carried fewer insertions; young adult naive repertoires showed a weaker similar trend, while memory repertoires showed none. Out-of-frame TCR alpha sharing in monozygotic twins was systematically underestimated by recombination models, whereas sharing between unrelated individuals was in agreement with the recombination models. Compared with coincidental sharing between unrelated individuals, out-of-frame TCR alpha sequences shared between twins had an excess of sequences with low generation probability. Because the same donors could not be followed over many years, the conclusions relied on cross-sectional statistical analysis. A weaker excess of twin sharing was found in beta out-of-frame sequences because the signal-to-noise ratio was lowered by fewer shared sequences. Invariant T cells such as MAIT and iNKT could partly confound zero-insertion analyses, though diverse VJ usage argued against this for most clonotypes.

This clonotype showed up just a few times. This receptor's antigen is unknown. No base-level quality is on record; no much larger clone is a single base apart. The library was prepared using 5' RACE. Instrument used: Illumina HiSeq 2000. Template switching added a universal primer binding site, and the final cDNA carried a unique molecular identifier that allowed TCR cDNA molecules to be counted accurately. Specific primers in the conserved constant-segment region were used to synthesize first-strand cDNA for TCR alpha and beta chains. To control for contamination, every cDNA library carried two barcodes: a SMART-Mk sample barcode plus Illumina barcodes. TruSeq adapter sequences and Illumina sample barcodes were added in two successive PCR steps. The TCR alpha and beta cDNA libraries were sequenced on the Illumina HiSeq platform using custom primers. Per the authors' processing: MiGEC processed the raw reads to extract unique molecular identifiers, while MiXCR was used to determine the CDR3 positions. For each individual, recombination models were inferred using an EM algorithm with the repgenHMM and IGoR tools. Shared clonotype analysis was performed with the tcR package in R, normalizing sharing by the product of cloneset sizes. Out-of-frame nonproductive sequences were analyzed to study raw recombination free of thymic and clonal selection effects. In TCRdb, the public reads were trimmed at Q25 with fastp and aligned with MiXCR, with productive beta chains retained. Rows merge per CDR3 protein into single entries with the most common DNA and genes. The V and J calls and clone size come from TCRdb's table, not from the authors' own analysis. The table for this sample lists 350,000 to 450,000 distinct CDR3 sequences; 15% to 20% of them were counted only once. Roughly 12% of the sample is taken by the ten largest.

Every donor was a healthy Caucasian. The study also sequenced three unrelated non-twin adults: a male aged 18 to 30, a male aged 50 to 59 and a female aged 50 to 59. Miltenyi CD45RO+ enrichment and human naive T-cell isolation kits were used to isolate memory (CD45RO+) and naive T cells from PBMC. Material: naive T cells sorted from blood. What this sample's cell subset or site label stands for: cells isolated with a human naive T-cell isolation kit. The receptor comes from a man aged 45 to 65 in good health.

In nucleotides, the sequence is TGTGCCAGCAGCTACACGGGGGGTAGCACTGAAGCTTTCTTT. This yields the protein CASSYTGGSTEAFF. This chain is built from TRBV7-2 and TRBJ1-1; the D gene is perhaps TRBD1, from 5 matching bases. CDR1 is given as SGHTA and CDR2 as FQGNSA, both from the germline V gene. Between the V and J ends, shortened by 4 bases and 4 bases respectively, the junction contains 13 bases. Measured from the cysteine to the phenylalanine, the CDR3 is 14 residues long. Kept here is only the CDR3 DNA, which spans 42 bases and is read in frame from base 1.